These T cell receptor beta chains were read from a single sample in a study. MiXCR, applied by TCRdb to the 5' RACE reads, yields one record per CDR3 protein. The sample has roughly 45,000 distinct CDR3 sequences, approximately 23% seen once. The sequenced material came from Tregs sorted from a lymph node. Receptor source: a female donor with breast cancer. The CDR3 runs from the conserved cysteine through the conserved F or W. The D gene is left open where the match is weak. Some rows mark clone size as missing; the rest say once, few, many or name a class of expanded clone.

D,V,J,size,DNA,CDR3
.,TRBV9,TRBJ1-3,.,TGTGCCAGCAGCGTAGTCGCAGGGACTGGAAACACCATATATTTT,CASSVVAGTGNTIYF
TRBD2,TRBV28,TRBJ2-1,few,TGTGCCAGCAGTTTACGACTAGCTGGCGGTGAGCAGTTCTTC,CASSLRLAGGEQFF
.,TRBV5-1,TRBJ2-3,few,TGCGCCAGCAGCTTGAACGGACGGTCTAGCACAGATACGCAGTATTTT,CASSLNGRSSTDTQYF
.,TRBV9,TRBJ2-7,many,TGTGCCAGCAGCGCGGACGGGACGCCCTCCTACGAGCAGTACTTC,CASSADGTPSYEQYF
.,TRBV19,TRBJ2-7,few,TGTGCCAGTAGGTTCCGTTTAACAGGTTCCTACGAGCAGTACTTC,CASRFRLTGSYEQYF
.,TRBV5-1,TRBJ2-1,many,TGCGCCAGCAGCTTGGCCCTGAGTGGCGGGTACAATGAGCAGTTCTTC,CASSLALSGGYNEQFF
.,TRBV5-1,TRBJ2-1,many,TGCGCCAGCAGCTTTGATAGCATGGGTGAGCAGTTCTTC,CASSFDSMGEQFF
TRBD1,TRBV20-1,TRBJ1-1,.,TGCAGTGCACGGGACAGGGGGCGTAGCACTGAAGCTTTCTTT,CSARDRGRSTEAFF
TRBD2,TRBV5-1,TRBJ2-1,many,TGCGCCAGCAGCTCCCCTAGCGGGAGCTCCTACAATGAGCAGTTCTTC,CASSSPSGSSYNEQFF
.,TRBV12-3/TRBV12-4,TRBJ2-2,.,TGTGCCAGCAGTTTTCACGAGAACACCGGGGAGCTGTTTTTT,CASSFHENTGELFF
TRBD1,TRBV4-2,TRBJ1-1,.,TGTGCCAGCAGCAACCAGGGGGCTGAAGCTTTCTTT,CASSNQGAEAFF
.,TRBV6-1,TRBJ1-6,many,TGTGCCAGCAGTACCAATAAGGATTCACCCCTCCACTTT,CASSTNKDSPLHF
.,TRBV12-3/TRBV12-4,TRBJ2-1,.,TGTGCCAGCAGTTTTTCGGGGAAACCTTACAATGAGCAGTTCTTC,CASSFSGKPYNEQFF
TRBD2,TRBV5-1,TRBJ2-3,many,TGCGCCAGTTGGACTAGCGGTTCGCGCACAGATACGCAGTATTTT,CASWTSGSRTDTQYF
TRBD1,TRBV5-8,TRBJ2-7,once,TGTGCCAGCAGCAGATGGACAGGCTCCTACGAGCAGTACTTC,CASSRWTGSYEQYF
.,TRBV28,TRBJ2-7,.,TGTGCCAGCAGAAAGCGGAATAGCTACGAGCAGTACTTC,CASRKRNSYEQYF
.,TRBV5-1,TRBJ1-2,.,TGCGCCGGCAGCCTTGGCGGCCGGGACACCCACTACACCTTC,CAGSLGGRDTHYTF
TRBD2,TRBV4-2,TRBJ2-7,many,TGTGCCAGCAGCCAATTGGGGGGGAGGAGTCGCGAGCAGTACTTC,CASSQLGGRSREQYF
TRBD1,TRBV5-1,TRBJ2-2,.,TGCGCCAGCAGCGAGGGACAGGGGGCGAGCACCGGGGAGCTGTTTTTT,CASSEGQGASTGELFF
.,TRBV5-6,TRBJ2-5,.,TGTGCCAGCAGCTGGGACATTACCCAAGAGACCCAGTACTTC,CASSWDITQETQYF
.,TRBV7-3,TRBJ2-3,many,TGTGCCAGCAGCTTAAGCGGCGGATTCACAGATACGCAGTATTTT,CASSLSGGFTDTQYF
.,TRBV5-1,TRBJ2-7,.,TGCGCCAGCAGCCCTGGACAAGAATACGAGCAGTACTTC,CASSPGQEYEQYF
TRBD1,TRBV7-9,TRBJ1-2,once,TGTGCCAGCATCACCTCGGGGGTGGGACAGAACGATGGCTACACCTTC,CASITSGVGQNDGYTF
.,TRBV29-1,TRBJ1-2,few,TGCAGCGTTCCCTCGTGGGACACCGAAGCTAACTATGGCTACACCTTC,CSVPSWDTEANYGYTF
.,TRBV7-2,TRBJ1-4,.,TGTGCCAGCAGCCACTCGGGGGAAAAACTGTTTTTT,CASSHSGEKLFF
TRBD1,TRBV7-2,TRBJ1-5,many,TGTGCCAGCAGCTTAGAGCCAGGGGGCGCGGGCAATCAGCCCCAGCATTTT,CASSLEPGGAGNQPQHF
.,TRBV5-5,TRBJ2-7,many,TGTGCCAGCAGCCTTTGGGGGAGCCTCTACGAGCAGTACTTC,CASSLWGSLYEQYF
.,TRBV6-5,TRBJ2-1,many,TGTGCCAGCATGGGGAGCTCCTACAATGAGCAGTTCTTC,CASMGSSYNEQFF
TRBD2,TRBV4-1,TRBJ2-2,many,TGCGCCAGCAGCCAAGCCGGGACTAGCGGGATATGGCTGTTTTTT,CASSQAGTSGIWLFF
.,TRBV5-1,TRBJ1-5,.,TGCGCCAGCAGCTTGGATCTAAATCAGCCCCAGCATTTT,CASSLDLNQPQHF
.,TRBV6-1,TRBJ2-1,.,TGTGCCAGCAGTGTTGGGCGAACTGAGCAGTTCTTC,CASSVGRTEQFF
TRBD2,TRBV5-1,TRBJ2-2,.,TGCGCCAGCGAACTAGCGGGAAGCACCAGGGAGCTGTTTTTT,CASELAGSTRELFF
.,TRBV4-2,TRBJ2-1,many,TGTGCCAGCAGCCAAGATCAGGGGGGAATATACAATGAGCAGTTCTTC,CASSQDQGGIYNEQFF
TRBD2,TRBV5-1,TRBJ2-1,many,TGCGCCAGCAGCGCAGGCGGGGGTTACAGCTCCTACAATGAGCAGTTCTTC,CASSAGGGYSSYNEQFF
.,TRBV20-1,TRBJ1-1,many,TGCAGTGCTAGACAGGGCGACACTGAAGCTTTCTTT,CSARQGDTEAFF
TRBD2,TRBV20-1,TRBJ2-1,.,TGCAGTGCGTCACTAGCGGGACGGGCGGATGAGCAGTTCTTC,CSASLAGRADEQFF
TRBD2,TRBV19,TRBJ2-1,few,TGTGCCAGTAGTCCGCGGACTAGCGGGATCTTTCAAAGCTCCTACAATGAGCAGTTCTTC,CASSPRTSGIFQSSYNEQFF
.,TRBV5-6,TRBJ2-5,few,TGTGCCAGCAGCTTGAGTGGGGCCGGGGAGACCCAGTACTTC,CASSLSGAGETQYF
.,TRBV20-1,TRBJ2-3,few,TGCAGTGCTAGTTGGCGGCAGCCCTCTAGCACAGATACGCAGTATTTT,CSASWRQPSSTDTQYF
.,TRBV7-3,TRBJ2-5,.,TGTGCCAGCACTTCGACGGGGCAACGAGGGGAGACCCAGTACTTC,CASTSTGQRGETQYF
.,TRBV28,TRBJ1-2,.,TGTGCCAGCAGTTTAAGGACCTTCCTATTCTTC,CASSLRTFLFF
.,TRBV27,TRBJ2-1,many,TGTGCCAGCAGTTTAGGGCGGAATGAGCAGTTCTTC,CASSLGRNEQFF
TRBD1,TRBV6-1,TRBJ1-5,many,TGTGCCAGCAGTGCCGGGACAGGGAACTCAGGCAATCAGCCCCAGCATTTT,CASSAGTGNSGNQPQHF
.,TRBV3-1,TRBJ1-5,many,TGTGCCAGCAGCCAAGCTATCGGGCAGCCCCAGCATTTT,CASSQAIGQPQHF
.,TRBV4-1,TRBJ2-3,.,TGCGCCAGCAGCCACAATGTCCTTAGCGGAGGAGCAGATACGCAGTATTTT,CASSHNVLSGGADTQYF
.,TRBV27,TRBJ2-1,.,TGTGCCAGCAGACCGGGACCGGACTACAATGAGCAGTTCTTC,CASRPGPDYNEQFF
TRBD2,TRBV20-1,TRBJ2-3,medium-sized,TGCAGTGCTAGACCGGCGGGAGGGTCAATGGGGCCGACAGATACGCAGTATTTT,CSARPAGGSMGPTDTQYF
.,TRBV5-1,TRBJ2-1,medium-sized,TGCGCCAGCAGCCGCTCCCTGTACAATGAGCAGTTCTTC,CASSRSLYNEQFF
.,TRBV28,TRBJ1-4,many,TGTGCCAGCAGTTCCCCGGACGGGGCCCAATGGAAAAAACTGTTTTTT,CASSSPDGAQWKKLFF
TRBD2,TRBV30,TRBJ2-1,.,TGTGCCTGGGATCCCGCGACCCAGACCCCTAGCGGGAGATGGGGTGAGCAGTTCTTC,CAWDPATQTPSGRWGEQFF
.,TRBV28,TRBJ1-2,.,TGTGCCAGCAGTGCCGAAGGGTCCAATGGCTACACCTTC,CASSAEGSNGYTF
.,TRBV12-3/TRBV12-4,TRBJ1-5,few,TGTGCCAGCAGCTCCGGACCCAAGTCCCAGCATTTT,CASSSGPKSQHF
.,TRBV2,TRBJ2-7,.,TGTGCCAGCAGTGCTGGGATCACCTACGAGCAGTACTTC,CASSAGITYEQYF
TRBD2,TRBV9,TRBJ2-7,few,TGTGCCAGCAGCGTAGGGGGGGGGACTAGCTACGAGCAGTACTTC,CASSVGGGTSYEQYF
.,TRBV6-1,TRBJ1-5,few,TGTGCCAGCAGGGAAACACAGGGAAATCAGCCCCAGCATTTT,CASRETQGNQPQHF
.,TRBV5-6,TRBJ2-5,few,TGTGCCAGCAGCCGAGCCGCCTCCCTGGGAGAGACCCAGTACTTC,CASSRAASLGETQYF
.,TRBV25-1,TRBJ2-3,few,TGTGCCAGCAGTGAATTTACGGTTCTTGGAGATACGCAGTATTTT,CASSEFTVLGDTQYF